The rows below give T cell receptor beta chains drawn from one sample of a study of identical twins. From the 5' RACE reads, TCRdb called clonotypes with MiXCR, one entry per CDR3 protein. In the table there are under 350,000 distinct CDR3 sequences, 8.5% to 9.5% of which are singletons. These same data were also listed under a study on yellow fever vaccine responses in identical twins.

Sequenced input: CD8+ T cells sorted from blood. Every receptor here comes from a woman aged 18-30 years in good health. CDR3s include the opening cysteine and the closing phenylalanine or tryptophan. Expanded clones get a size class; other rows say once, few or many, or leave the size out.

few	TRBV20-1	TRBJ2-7	CSASGTGHYEQYF
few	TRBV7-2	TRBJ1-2	CASSLSTGPTGYTF
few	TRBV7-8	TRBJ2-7	CASSTRQGTGQYF
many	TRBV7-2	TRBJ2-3	CASSLVVARPTDTQYF
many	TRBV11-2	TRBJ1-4	CASSHSTGGNEKLFF
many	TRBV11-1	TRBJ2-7	CASSLVSSDEQYF
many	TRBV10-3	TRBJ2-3	CAISDGLAGGTDTQYF
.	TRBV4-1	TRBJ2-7	CASSLTGASYEQYF
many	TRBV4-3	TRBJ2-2	CASSPRVAGIIGELFF
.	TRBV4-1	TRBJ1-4	CASSQDLRGEKLFF
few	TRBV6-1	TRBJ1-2	CASFGVGYSYTF
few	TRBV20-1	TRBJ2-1	CSEQRFGFNEQFF
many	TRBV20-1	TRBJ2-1	CSARDLRNSYNEQFF
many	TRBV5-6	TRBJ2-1	CASSPWGVNEQFF
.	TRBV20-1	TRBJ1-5	CSADPRTGYNQPQHF
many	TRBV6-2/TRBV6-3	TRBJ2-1	CASSWTPDSYNEQFF
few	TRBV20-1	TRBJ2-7	CSARALKVSYEQYF
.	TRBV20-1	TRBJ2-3	CSARDLQWAGGAQYF
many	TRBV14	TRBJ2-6	CASSRWTDYPSGANVLTF
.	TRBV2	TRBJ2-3	CASVSDTQYF
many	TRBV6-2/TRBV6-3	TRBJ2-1	CASTPAIAGGFSYNEQFF
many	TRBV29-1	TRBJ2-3	CSVLSGGGTDTQYF